This TCR beta chain derives from a study of blood T cells in healthy people across ages. Points from the study as a whole: TCR beta diversity, measured per million T cells, fell in a roughly linear way with age. Versus aged donors, long-lived donors had higher diversity and more naive CD4+ cells.

Sample-barcoded 5' priming and a J-beta primer mix drove a second PCR of about 6 to 12 cycles. Each CDR3 protein gets one entry after TCRdb re-called the 5' RACE reads with MiXCR. The table shows fewer than 2 million distinct CDR3 sequences, with approximately 40% occurring only once. The CDR3 has 16 residues. The V end lost 4 bases, the J end lost 3 bases, and 16 bases lay between the germline ends. Isolated per sample were at least 7 million PBMCs. About this clonotype: Its antigen remains unknown.

The receptor was isolated from a human donor in good health. The chain has TRBV12-3 or TRBV12-4 and TRBJ2-1; D gene unclear. Input material: blood. The CDR3 region is CASSSPLINYYNEQFF. CDR3 in DNA: TGTGCCAGCAGTTCCCCCCTTATAAACTACTACAATGAGCAGTTCTTC.